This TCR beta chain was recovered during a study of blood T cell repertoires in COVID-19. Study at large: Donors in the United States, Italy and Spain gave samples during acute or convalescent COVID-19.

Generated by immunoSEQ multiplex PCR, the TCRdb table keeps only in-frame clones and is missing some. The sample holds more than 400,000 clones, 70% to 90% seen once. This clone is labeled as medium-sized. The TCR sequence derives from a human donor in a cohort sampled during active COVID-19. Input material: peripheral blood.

For the CDR3, the DNA is TGTGCCTGGAGTGGGGGACAGGATCAGCCCCAGCATTTT. It yields the protein CAWSGGQDQPQHF. The chain employs TRBV30 and TRBJ1-5; 8 bases map to TRBD1. This CDR3 spans 13 amino acids. V shed 1 base and J 5 bases; nucleotides not matched to a gene: 1. From germline, CDR1 is GTSNPN and CDR2 SVGIG (reference sequence).